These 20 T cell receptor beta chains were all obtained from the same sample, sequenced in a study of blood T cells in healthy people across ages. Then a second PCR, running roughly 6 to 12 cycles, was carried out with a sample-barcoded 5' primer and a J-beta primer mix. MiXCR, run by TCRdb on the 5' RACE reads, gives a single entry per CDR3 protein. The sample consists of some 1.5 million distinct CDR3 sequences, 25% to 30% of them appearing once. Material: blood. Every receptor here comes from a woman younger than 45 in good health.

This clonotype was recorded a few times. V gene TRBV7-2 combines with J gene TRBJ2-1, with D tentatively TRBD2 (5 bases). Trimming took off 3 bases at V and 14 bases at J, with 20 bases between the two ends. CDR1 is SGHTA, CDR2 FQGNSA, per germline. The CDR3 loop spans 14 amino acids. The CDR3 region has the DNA TGTGCCAGCAGCTTCCCCACCGAGCGGAAGAGCAAGTTCTTC. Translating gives CASSFPTERKSKFF.

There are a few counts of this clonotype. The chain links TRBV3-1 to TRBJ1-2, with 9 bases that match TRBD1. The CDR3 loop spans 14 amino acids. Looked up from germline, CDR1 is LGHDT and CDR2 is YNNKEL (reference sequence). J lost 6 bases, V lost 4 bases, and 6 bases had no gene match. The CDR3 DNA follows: TGTGCCAGCAGCCCTTTCGACAGGGGGAATGGCTACACCTTC. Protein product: CASSPFDRGNGYTF. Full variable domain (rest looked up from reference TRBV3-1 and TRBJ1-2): DTAVSQTPKYLVTQMGNDKSIKCEQNLGHDTMYWYKQDSKKFLKIMFSYNNKELIINETVPNRFSPKSPDKAHLNLHINSLELGDSAVYFCASSPFDRGNGYTFGSGTRLTVV.

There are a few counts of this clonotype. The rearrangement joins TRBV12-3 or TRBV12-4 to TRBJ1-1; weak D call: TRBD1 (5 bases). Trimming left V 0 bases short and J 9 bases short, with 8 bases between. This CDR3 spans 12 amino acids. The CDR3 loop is CASSLAPGKAFF. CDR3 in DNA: TGTGCCAGCAGTTTAGCCCCAGGGAAAGCTTTCTTT.

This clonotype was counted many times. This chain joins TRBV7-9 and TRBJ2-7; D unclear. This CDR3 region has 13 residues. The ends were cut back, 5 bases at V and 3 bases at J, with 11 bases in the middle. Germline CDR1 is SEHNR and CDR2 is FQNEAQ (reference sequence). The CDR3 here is CASSPQYVYEQYF. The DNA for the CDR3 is TGTGCCAGCAGCCCCCAATACGTCTACGAGCAGTACTTC.

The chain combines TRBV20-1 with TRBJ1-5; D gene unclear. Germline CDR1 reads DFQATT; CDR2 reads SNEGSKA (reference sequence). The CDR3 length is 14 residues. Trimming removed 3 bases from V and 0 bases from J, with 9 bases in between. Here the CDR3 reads CSASPSNSNQPQHF. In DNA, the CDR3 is TGCAGTGCTAGTCCCTCGAATAGCAATCAGCCCCAGCATTTT.

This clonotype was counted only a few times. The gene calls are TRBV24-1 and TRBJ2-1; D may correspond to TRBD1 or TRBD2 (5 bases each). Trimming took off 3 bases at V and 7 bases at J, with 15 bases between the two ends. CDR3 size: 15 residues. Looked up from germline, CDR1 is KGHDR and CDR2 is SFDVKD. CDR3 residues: CATSDPGTLGNEQFF. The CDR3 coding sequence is TGTGCCACCAGTGATCCAGGGACGCTTGGTAATGAGCAGTTCTTC.

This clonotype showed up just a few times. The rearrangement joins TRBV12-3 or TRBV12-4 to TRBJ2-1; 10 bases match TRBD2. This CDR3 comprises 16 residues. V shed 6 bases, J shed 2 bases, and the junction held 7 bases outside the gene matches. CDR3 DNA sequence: TGTGCCAGCAGGTCCACTAGCGGGGCTCCCTACAATGAGCAGTTCTTC. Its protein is CASRSTSGAPYNEQFF.

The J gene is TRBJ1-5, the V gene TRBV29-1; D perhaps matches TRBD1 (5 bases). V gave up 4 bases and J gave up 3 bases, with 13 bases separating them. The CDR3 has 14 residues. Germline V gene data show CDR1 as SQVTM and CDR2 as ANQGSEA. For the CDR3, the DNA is TGCAGCGTTGCTATTGACAGTAACAATCAGCCCCAGCATTTT. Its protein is CSVAIDSNNQPQHF.

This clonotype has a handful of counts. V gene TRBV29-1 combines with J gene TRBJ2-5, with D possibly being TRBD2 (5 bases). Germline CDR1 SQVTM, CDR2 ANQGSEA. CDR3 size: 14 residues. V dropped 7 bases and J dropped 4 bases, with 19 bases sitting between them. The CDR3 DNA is TGCAGCGCCTCGGAAGGGAGCAACGGAGAGACCCAGTACTTC. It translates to CSASEGSNGETQYF. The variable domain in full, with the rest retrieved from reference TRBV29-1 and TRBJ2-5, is SAVISQKPSRDICQRGTSLTIQCQVDSQVTMMFWYRQQPGQSLTLIATANQGSEATYESGFVIDKFPISRPNLTFSTLTVSNMSPEDSSIYLCSASEGSNGETQYFGPGTRLLVL.

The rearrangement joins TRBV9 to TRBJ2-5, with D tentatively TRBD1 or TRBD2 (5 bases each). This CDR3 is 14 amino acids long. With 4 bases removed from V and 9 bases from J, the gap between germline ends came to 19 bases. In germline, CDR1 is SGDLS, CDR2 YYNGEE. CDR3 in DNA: TGTGCCAGCAGCAGTAGGTCCGGGACGGAGTCCCAGTACTTC. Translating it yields CASSSRSGTESQYF.

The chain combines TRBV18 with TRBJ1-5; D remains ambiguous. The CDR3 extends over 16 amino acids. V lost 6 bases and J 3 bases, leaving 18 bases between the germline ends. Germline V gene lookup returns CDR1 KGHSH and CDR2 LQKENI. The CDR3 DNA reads TGTGCCAGCTCTCCCCGGGGAAGTTGGGTCAATCAGCCCCAGCATTTT. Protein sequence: CASSPRGSWVNQPQHF.

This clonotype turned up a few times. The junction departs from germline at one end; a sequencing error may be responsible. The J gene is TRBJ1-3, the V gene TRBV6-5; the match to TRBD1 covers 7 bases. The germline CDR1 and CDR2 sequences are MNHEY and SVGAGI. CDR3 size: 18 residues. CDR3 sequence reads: CGSSWETGTAFSGNTIYF. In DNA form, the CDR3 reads TGTGGCAGCAGTTGGGAAACCGGGACAGCGTTCTCTGGAAACACCATATATTTT.

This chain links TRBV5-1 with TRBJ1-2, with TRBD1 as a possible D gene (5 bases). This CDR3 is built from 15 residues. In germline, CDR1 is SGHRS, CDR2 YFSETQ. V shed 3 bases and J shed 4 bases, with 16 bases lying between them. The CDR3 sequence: CASSSGKGQSYGYTF. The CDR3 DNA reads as TGCGCCAGCAGCTCCGGAAAGGGGCAAAGCTATGGCTACACCTTC.

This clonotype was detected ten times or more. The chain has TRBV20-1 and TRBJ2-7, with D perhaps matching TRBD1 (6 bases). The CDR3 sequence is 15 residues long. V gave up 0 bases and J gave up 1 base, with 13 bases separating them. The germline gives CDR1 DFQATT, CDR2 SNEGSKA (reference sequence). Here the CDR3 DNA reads TGCAGTGCTAGAGATTTGGGCAGGGGTTCCTACGAGCAGTACTTC. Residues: CSARDLGRGSYEQYF.

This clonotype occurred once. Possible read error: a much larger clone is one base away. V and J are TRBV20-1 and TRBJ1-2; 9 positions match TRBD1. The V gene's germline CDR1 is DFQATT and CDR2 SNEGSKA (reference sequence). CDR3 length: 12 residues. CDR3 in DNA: TGCAGCGGAAAACAGGGGGCGTGGGACTACACCTTC. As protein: CSGKQGAWDYTF.

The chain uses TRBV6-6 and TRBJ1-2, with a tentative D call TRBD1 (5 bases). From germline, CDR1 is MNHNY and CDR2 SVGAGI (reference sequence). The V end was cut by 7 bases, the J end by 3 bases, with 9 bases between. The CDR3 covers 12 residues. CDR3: CASKQGDYGYTF. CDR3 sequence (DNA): TGTGCCAGCAAACAAGGGGACTATGGCTACACCTTC.

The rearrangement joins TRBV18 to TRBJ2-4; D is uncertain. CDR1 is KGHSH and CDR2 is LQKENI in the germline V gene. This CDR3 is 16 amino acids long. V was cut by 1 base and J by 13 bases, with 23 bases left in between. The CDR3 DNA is TGTGCCAGCTCACCACTTCAGACATTGTCCTACAATGAGCAGTACTTC. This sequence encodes CASSPLQTLSYNEQYF.

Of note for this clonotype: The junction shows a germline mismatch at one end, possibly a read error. Written as DNA, the CDR3 is TGCAGTGCGAGAGGGGTAGACTATGGCTACACCTTC. Amino acid sequence: CSARGVDYGYTF. V is TRBV20-1 and J is TRBJ1-2; a weak D match, TRBD1 (5 bases). The CDR3 is 12 amino acids. Germline V gene sequence: CDR1 DFQATT, CDR2 SNEGSKA (reference sequence).

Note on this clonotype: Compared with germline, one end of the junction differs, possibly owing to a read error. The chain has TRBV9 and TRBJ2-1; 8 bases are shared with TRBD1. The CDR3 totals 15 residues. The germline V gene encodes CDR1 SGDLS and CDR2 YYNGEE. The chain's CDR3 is CASSVSGQGYSEQFF. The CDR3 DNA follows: TGTGCCAGCAGCGTAAGCGGACAGGGTTACAGTGAGCAGTTCTTC.

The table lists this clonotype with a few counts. In DNA form, the CDR3 reads TGTGCCAGCAGTGATATGAGTTATAGCAATCAGCCCCAGCATTTT. It is translated as CASSDMSYSNQPQHF. This sequence joins TRBV6-1 and TRBJ1-5, with unresolved D. The CDR3 consists of 15 residues. Germline V gives CDR1 MNHNS, CDR2 SASEGT. The V gene lost 3 bases and the J gene lost 0 bases, with 9 bases spanning the gap.